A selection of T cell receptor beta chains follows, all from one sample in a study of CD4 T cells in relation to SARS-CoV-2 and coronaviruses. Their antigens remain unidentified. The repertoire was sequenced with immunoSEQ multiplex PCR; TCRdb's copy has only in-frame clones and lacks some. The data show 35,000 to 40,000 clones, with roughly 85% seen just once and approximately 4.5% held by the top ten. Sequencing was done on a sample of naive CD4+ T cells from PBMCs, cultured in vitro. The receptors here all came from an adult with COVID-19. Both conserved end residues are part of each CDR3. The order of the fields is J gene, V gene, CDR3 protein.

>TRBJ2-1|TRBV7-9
CASSSLGTSGSVDEQFF
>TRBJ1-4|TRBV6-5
CASSFGVLNEKLFF
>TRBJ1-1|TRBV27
CASRINRGRMNTEAFF
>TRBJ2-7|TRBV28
CASSLGTGAYEQYF
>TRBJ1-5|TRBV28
CASGGLNNQPQHF
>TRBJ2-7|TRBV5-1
CASSEDRTYEQYF
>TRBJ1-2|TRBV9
CASRTPGDRVGYTF
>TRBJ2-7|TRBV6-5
CASSYYAGPTYEQYF
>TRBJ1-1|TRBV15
CATSRAEPNTEAFF
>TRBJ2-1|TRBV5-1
CASSLRTESYNEQFF
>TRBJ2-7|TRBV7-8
CASSPPSGGYEQYF
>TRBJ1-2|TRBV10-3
CASRFGFYGYTF
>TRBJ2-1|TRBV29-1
CSVGAGAANEQFF
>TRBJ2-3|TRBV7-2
CASSSGTITDTQYF
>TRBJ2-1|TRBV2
CASSPRTSGGNEQFF
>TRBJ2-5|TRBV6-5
CASRWQGGQTQYF
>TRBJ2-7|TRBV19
CASSVGPAYEQYF